This T cell receptor (beta chain) comes out of a study of human T cells and chemical hapten exposure. Study in general: Investigators sensitized about 2 cm by about 2 cm of upper inner arm skin with 2% DPC.

Time point denoted: patch test 1, 2 weeks after DPC sensitization. The treatment is: therapeutic diphenylcyclopropenone sensitization with weekly scalp DPC. With regard to this clonotype: The antigen remains undetermined.

Broader study findings: As patch test score rose, PT1 expanded TCR counts tended to rise as well. Unchanged with DPC sensitization were TCRs above 1 in 1000 frequency. Expanded TCRs created a significantly greater count of big CDR3 similarity clusters than controls did.

MiXCR was run by TCRdb on the RACE reads, yielding one entry per CDR3 protein. The data contain about 82,000 distinct CDR3 sequences, about 10% of them seen just once; the ten biggest clones take up approximately 4.4%. CDR1 is SGHVS and CDR2 is FQNEAQ in the germline V gene. CDR3 length equals 13 residues. J gave up 5 bases and V 5 bases, and 5 bases lay outside the gene matches. This receptor was obtained from a woman aged 50 to 65 with alopecia areata. Some clones in this sample may be carry-over from other donors' samples. The sample was whole blood, taken in connection with sensitization to the hapten diphenylcyclopropenone (DPC). The genes are TRBV7-8 and TRBJ1-1, with 7 nucleotides matching TRBD1. CDR3: CASSVQGGTEAFF. The CDR3 region has the DNA TGTGCCAGCAGCGTCCAGGGGGGTACTGAAGCTTTCTTT.